This T cell receptor (beta chain) came from a study of human T cells and chemical hapten exposure. Looking at the study overall: Patch tests containing 0.01% DPC, applied to the upper back, were read at 6 days. Slight volume differences across pooled libraries mainly accounted for varying per-sample TCR yields. General study findings and limits: Expanded TCRs created a significantly greater count of big CDR3 similarity clusters than controls did.

Trimming shortened V by 3 bases and J by 1 base, and 7 bases separated the two germline ends. Per germline, CDR1 SGHNT and CDR2 YYREEE (reference sequence). The CDR3 covers 13 residues. This clonotype was observed at least ten times. Its antigen is undetermined. Time point given: patch test 1, 2 weeks after DPC sensitization. The treatment denotes: therapeutic diphenylcyclopropenone sensitization with weekly scalp DPC. Blood sampling occurred before each patch-test application. TCRdb re-derived calls from the RACE reads in MiXCR, one entry per CDR3 protein. The sample records 90,000 to 120,000 distinct CDR3 sequences, approximately 11% being singletons.

This TCR came from a woman aged 40 to 55 with alopecia areata. Some clones in this sample may be carry-over from other donors' samples. Sequenced material: whole blood, taken in connection with sensitization to the hapten diphenylcyclopropenone (DPC). The chain carries TRBV5-4 and TRBJ1-1; D remains unclear. Here the CDR3 reads CASSSAPNTEAFF. Here the CDR3 DNA reads TGTGCCAGCAGCTCGGCACCGAACACTGAAGCTTTCTTT.